The 10 T cell receptor beta chains given below trace back to one sample, sequenced in a study of control samples from healthy donors and cancer patients. Sequenced by immunoSEQ multiplex PCR; TCRdb stores in-frame clones only, minus some. Counted here are roughly 220,000 clones, about 93% occurring once; the ten biggest clones make up around 1.5%. Sequencing was done on a sample of blood. These receptors all stem from a man aged 45-65 years in good health.

The V gene is TRBV28, the J gene TRBJ1-6; D is uncertain. In germline, CDR1 is MDHEN, CDR2 SYDVKM. Between the trimmed V and J ends, which lost 6 bases and 7 bases, there was a span of 19 bases. The CDR3 extends over 16 amino acids. CDR3 residues: CASSSTRWTPNSPLHF. CDR3 nucleotide sequence: TGTGCCAGCAGCTCGACTCGGTGGACCCCGAATTCACCCCTCCACTTT.

The chain carries TRBV7-9 and TRBJ2-3, with D tentatively TRBD1 (6 bases). Germline loops: CDR1 SEHNR, CDR2 FQNEAQ (reference sequence). V was clipped by 11 bases and J by 4 bases, with 16 bases between them. The CDR3 is 13 amino acids. CDR3 sequence: CAGGRGGADTQYF. DNA for the CDR3: TGTGCCGGAGGCAGGGGTGGCGCAGATACGCAGTATTTT.

The J gene is TRBJ1-6, the V gene TRBV3-1 (or the pseudogene TRBV3-2); 8 nucleotides match TRBD1. The CDR3 consists of 12 residues. With V trimmed by 4 bases and J by 18 bases, 8 bases remained unmatched. Germline CDR1 and CDR2: LGHDT and YNNKEL (reference sequence). CDR3 region: CASSRGTGVPHF. The CDR3 DNA reads TGTGCCAGCAGCCGAGGGACAGGTGTCCCCCACTTT.

This clone was found once. This sequence joins TRBV27 and TRBJ2-1, with no clear D. The CDR3 contains 13 residues. Germline V lookup: CDR1 MNHEY, CDR2 SMNVEV (reference sequence). V lost 4 bases, J lost 0 bases, and 4 bases lay in between. The CDR3 DNA follows: TGTGCCAGCAGTTCCAGCTCCTACAATGAGCAGTTCTTC. It specifies CASSSSSYNEQFF.

The rearrangement links TRBV6-4 to TRBJ2-1, with D unresolved. Trimming removed 4 bases from V and 1 base from J, with 5 bases in between. CDR3 length equals 13 residues. Per germline, CDR1 MRHNA and CDR2 SNTAGT. For the CDR3, the DNA is TGTGCCAGCAGTGCCCTATCCTACAATGAGCAGTTCTTC. This codes for CASSALSYNEQFF.

V gene TRBV2 combines with J gene TRBJ1-1; D gene ambiguous. V was shortened by 4 bases and J by 8 bases, with 8 bases between the two germline ends. This CDR3 has 11 residues. CDR1 SNHLY and CDR2 FYNNEI come from the germline V gene. CDR3 in DNA: TGTGCCAGCAGTGGGTTTACGGAAGCTTTCTTT. Its protein product is CASSGFTEAFF. Full variable domain (remainder filled in from reference TRBV2 and TRBJ1-1): EPEVTQTPSHQVTQMGQEVILRCVPISNHLYFYWYRQILGQKVEFLVSFYNNEISEKSEIFDDQFSVERPDGSNFTLKIRSTKLEDSAMYFCASSGFTEAFFGQGTRLTVV.

The chain employs TRBV6-5 and TRBJ1-4; perhaps TRBD1 as D (6 bases). This CDR3 is built from 14 residues. V was trimmed by 6 bases and J by 4 bases, leaving 12 bases between them. CDR1 is MNHEY, CDR2 SVGAGI, per germline. CDR3 protein: CASSRGRNNEKLFF. Here the CDR3 DNA reads TGTGCCAGCAGCCGGGGGCGCAATAATGAAAAACTGTTTTTT.

The chain carries TRBV6-6 and TRBJ2-1; D is perhaps TRBD2 (6 bases). The CDR3 runs 14 residues. Germline CDR1 and CDR2: MNHNY and SVGAGI (reference sequence). Trimming removed 2 bases from V and 7 bases from J, with 12 bases in between. In DNA form, the CDR3 reads TGTGCCAGCAGTTACGTGGGGGGAATAAATGAGCAGTTCTTC. Translation gives CASSYVGGINEQFF.

This rearrangement joins TRBV5-1 to TRBJ1-1; D is uncertain. CDR1 is SGHRS and CDR2 is YFSETQ in the germline V gene. This CDR3 has 14 amino acids. V was shortened by 4 bases and J by 4 bases, with 14 bases between the two germline ends. This chain's CDR3 is CASSPVISGTEAFF. As DNA, the CDR3 is TGCGCCAGCAGCCCTGTGATTTCGGGCACTGAAGCTTTCTTT.

The chain employs TRBV4-1 and TRBJ2-2; no firm D call. The CDR3 runs 16 residues. Germline V gene data show CDR1 as MGHRA and CDR2 as YSYEKL. Trimming cost V 2 bases and J 5 bases, with 15 bases left between them. The CDR3 protein is CASSQTDALGTGELFF. The CDR3 coding sequence is TGCGCCAGCAGCCAAACAGACGCCTTGGGGACCGGGGAGCTGTTTTTT.